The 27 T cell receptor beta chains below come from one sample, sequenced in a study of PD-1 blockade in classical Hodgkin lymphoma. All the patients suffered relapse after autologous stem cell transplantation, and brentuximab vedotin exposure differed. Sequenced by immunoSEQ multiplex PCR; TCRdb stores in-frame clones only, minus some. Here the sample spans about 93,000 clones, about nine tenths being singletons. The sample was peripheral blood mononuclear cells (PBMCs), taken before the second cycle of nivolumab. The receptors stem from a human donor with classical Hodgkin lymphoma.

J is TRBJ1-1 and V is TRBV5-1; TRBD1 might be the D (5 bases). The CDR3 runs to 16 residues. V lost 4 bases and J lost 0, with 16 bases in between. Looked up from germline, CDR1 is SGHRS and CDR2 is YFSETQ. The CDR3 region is CASSPRDAPMNTEAFF. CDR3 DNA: TGCGCCAGCAGCCCACGGGACGCTCCCATGAACACTGAAGCTTTCTTT. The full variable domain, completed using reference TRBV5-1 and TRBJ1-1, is KAGVTQTPRYLIKTRGQQVTLSCSPISGHRSVSWYQQTPGQGLQFLFEYFSETQRNKGNFPGRFSGRQFSNSRSEMNVSTLELGDSALYLCASSPRDAPMNTEAFFGQGTRLTVV.

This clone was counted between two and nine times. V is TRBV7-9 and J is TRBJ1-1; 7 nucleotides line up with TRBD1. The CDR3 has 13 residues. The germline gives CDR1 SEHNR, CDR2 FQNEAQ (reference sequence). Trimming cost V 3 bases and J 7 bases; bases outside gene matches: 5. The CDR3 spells CASSLGQRIEAFF. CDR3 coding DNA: TGTGCCAGCAGCTTGGGACAGCGGATTGAAGCTTTCTTT.

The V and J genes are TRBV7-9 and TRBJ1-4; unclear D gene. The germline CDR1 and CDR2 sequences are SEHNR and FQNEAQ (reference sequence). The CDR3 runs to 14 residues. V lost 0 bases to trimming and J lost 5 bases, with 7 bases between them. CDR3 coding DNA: TGTGCCAGCAGCTTAGCGGGAGGGAATGAAAAACTGTTTTTT. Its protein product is CASSLAGGNEKLFF.

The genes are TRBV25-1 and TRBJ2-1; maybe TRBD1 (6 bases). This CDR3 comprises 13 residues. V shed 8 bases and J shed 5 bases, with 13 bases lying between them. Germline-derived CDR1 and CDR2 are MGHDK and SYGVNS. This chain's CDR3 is CASGGLWDNEQFF. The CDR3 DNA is TGTGCCAGCGGGGGCCTCTGGGACAATGAGCAGTTCTTC.

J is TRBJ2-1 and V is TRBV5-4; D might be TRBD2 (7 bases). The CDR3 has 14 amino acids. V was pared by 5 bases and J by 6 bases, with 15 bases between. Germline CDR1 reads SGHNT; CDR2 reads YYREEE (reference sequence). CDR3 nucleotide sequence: TGTGCCAGCAGATCTTGGGGGGGGCCCAATGAGCAGTTCTTC. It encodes CASRSWGGPNEQFF.

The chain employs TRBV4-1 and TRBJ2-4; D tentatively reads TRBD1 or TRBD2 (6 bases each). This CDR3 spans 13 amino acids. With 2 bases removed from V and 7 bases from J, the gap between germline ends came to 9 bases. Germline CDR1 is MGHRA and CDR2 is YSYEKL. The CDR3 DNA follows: TGCGCCAGCAGCCAACTCGGGGGCAACATTCAGTACTTC. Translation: CASSQLGGNIQYF.

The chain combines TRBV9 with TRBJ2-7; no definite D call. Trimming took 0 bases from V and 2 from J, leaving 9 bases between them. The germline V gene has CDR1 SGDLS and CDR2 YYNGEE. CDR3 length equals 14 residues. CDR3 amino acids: CASSVEALTYEQYF. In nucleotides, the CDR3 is TGTGCCAGCAGCGTAGAAGCTTTAACCTACGAGCAGTACTTC.

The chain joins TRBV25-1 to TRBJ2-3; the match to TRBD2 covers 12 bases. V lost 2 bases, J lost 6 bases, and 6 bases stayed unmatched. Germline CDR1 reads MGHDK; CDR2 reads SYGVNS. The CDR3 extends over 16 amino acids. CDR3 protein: CASSEGTSGRLDTQYF. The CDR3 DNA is TGTGCCAGCAGTGAAGGAACTAGCGGGAGGTTGGATACGCAGTATTTT. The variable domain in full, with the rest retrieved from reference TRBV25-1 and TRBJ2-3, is EADIYQTPRYLVIGTGKKITLECSQTMGHDKMYWYQQDPGMELHLIHYSYGVNSTEKGDLSSESTVSRIRTEHFPLTLESARPSHTSQYLCASSEGTSGRLDTQYFGPGTRLTVL.

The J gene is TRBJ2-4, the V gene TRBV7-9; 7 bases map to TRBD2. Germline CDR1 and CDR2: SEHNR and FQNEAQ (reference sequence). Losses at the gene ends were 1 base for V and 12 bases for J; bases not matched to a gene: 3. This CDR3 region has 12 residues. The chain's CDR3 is CASSLGGLPQYF. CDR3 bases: TGTGCCAGCAGCTTAGGGGGACTACCTCAGTACTTC. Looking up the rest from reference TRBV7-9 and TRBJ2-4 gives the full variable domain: DTGVSQNPRHKITKRGQNVTFRCDPISEHNRLYWYRQTLGQGPEFLTYFQNEAQLEKSRLLSDRFSAERPKGSFSTLEIQRTEQGDSAMYLCASSLGGLPQYFGAGTRLSVL.

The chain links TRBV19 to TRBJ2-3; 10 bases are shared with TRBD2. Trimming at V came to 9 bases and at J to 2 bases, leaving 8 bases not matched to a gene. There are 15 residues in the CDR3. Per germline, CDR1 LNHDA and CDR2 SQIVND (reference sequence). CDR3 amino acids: CASRQLAGSTDTQYF. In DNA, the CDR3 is TGTGCCAGCAGGCAACTAGCGGGATCCACAGATACGCAGTATTTT.

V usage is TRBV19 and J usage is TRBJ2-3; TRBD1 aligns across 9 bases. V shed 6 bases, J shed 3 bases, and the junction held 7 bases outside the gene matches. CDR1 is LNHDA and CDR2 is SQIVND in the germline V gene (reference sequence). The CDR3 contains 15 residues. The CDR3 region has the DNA TGTGCCAGTAGCCCGGACAGGGGCCTAACAGATACGCAGTATTTT. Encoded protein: CASSPDRGLTDTQYF.

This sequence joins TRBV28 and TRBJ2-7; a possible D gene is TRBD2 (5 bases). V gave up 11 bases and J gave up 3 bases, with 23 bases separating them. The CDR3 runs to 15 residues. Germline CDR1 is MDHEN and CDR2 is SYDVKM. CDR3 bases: TGTGCCTCCATAGAGGGCCCAGGCGGTTACTACGAGCAGTACTTC. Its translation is CASIEGPGGYYEQYF.

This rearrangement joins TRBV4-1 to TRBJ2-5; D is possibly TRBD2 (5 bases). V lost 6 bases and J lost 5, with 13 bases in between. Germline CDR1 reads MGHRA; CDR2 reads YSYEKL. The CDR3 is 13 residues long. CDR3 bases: TGCGCCAGCAGTCTAGCCCTCCTCGAGACCCAGTACTTC. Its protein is CASSLALLETQYF.

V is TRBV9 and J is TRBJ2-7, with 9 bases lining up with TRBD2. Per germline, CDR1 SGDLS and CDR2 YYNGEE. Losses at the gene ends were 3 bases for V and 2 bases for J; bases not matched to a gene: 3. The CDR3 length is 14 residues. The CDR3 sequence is CASSASGKAYEQYF. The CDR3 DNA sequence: TGTGCCAGCAGCGCTAGCGGGAAGGCCTACGAGCAGTACTTC.

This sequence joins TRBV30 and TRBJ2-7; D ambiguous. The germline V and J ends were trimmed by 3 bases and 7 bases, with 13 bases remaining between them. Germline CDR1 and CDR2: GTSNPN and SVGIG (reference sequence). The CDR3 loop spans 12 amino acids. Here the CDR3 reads CAWSAWMREQYF. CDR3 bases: TGTGCCTGGAGCGCTTGGATGAGGGAGCAGTACTTC.

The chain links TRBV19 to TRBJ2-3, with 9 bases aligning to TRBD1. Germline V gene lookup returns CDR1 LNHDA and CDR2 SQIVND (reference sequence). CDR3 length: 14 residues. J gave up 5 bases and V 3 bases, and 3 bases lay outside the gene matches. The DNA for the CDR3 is TGTGCCAGTAGTATTGGACAGGGGATAGATACGCAGTATTTT. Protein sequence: CASSIGQGIDTQYF.

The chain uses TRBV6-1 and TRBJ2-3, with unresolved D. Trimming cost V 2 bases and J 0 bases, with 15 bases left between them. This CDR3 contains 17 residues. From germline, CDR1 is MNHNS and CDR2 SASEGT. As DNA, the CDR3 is TGTGCCAGCAGTGAACTAGGACCTCCTCAAAGCACAGATACGCAGTATTTT. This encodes CASSELGPPQSTDTQYF.

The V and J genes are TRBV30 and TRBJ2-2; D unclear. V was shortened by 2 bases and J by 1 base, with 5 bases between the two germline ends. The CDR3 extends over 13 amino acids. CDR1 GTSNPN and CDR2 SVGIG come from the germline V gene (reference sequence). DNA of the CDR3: TGTGCCTGGAGTTTGGGGAACACCGGGGAGCTGTTTTTT. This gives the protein CAWSLGNTGELFF.

CDR3 region: CASRGTAFSGELFF. CDR3 DNA: TGTGCCAGCAGAGGGACAGCCTTCTCCGGGGAGCTGTTTTTT. The chain carries TRBV14 and TRBJ2-2; 7 bases match TRBD1. Germline trimming cut 6 bases from V and 6 bases from J; bases unmatched to any gene: 7. The CDR3 extends over 14 amino acids. Per the germline V gene, CDR1 is SGHDN and CDR2 is FVKESK.

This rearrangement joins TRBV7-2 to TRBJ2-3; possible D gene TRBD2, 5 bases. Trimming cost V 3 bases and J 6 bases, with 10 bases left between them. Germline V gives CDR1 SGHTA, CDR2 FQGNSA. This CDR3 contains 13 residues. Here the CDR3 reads CASSFRESDTQYF. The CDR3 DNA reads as TGTGCCAGCAGCTTCCGGGAATCTGATACGCAGTATTTT.

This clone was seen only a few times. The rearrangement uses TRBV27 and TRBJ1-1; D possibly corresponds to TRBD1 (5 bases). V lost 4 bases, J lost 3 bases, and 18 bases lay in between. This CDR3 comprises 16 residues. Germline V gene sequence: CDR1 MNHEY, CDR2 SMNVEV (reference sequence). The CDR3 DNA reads TGTGCCAGCAGTTCTACAGGTTTCCCTTGGGACACTGAAGCTTTCTTT. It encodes CASSSTGFPWDTEAFF.

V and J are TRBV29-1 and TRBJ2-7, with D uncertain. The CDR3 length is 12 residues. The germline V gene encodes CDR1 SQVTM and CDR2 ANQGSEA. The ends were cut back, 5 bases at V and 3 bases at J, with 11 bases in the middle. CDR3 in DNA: TGCAGCGTTATGAACCCCAGCTACGAGCAGTACTTC. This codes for CSVMNPSYEQYF.

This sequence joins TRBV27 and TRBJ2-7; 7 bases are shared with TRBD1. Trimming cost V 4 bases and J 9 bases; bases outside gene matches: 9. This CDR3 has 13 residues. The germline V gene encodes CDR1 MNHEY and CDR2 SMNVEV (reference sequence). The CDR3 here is CASSSYNRQGQYF. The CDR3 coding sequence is TGTGCCAGCAGTTCCTACAATCGACAGGGGCAGTACTTC.

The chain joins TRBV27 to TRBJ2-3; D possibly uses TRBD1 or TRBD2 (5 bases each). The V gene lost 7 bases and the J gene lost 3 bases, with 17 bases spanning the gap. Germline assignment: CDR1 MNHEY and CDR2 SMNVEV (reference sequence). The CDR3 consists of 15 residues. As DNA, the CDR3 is TGTGCCAGCACCCACGGGGCTCGAGGGACAGATACGCAGTATTTT. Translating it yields CASTHGARGTDTQYF.

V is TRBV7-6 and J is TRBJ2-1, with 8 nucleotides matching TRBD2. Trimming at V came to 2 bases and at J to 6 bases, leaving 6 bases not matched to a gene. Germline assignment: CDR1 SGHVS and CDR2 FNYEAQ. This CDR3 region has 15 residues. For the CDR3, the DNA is TGTGCCAGCAGCTTAACTAGCGGAGGGCCCAATGAGCAGTTCTTC. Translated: CASSLTSGGPNEQFF. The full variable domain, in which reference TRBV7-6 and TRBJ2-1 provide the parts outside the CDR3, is GAGVSQSPRYKVTKRGQDVALRCDPISGHVSLYWYRQALGQGPEFLTYFNYEAQQDKSGLPNDRFSAERPEGSISTLTIQRTEQRDSAMYRCASSLTSGGPNEQFFGPGTRLTVL.

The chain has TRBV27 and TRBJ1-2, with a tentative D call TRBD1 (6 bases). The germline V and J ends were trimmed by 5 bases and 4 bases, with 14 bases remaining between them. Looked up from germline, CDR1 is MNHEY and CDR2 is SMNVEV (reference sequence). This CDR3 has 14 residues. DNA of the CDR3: TGTGCCAGCAGTCGCGGACAGTTCCCCTATGGCTACACCTTC. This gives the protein CASSRGQFPYGYTF.

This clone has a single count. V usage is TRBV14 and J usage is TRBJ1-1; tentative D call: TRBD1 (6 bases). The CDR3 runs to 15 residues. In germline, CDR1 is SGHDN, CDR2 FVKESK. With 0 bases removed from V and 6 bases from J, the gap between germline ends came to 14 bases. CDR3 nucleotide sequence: TGTGCCAGCAGCCAAGATCCGGGGGCTTGGTCTGAAGCTTTCTTT. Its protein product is CASSQDPGAWSEAFF.